The clone carrying this T cell receptor (beta chain) was seen just once. CDR3 length equals 13 residues. V was trimmed by 1 base and J by 4 bases, leaving 7 bases between them. Per the germline V gene, CDR1 is LGHNA and CDR2 is YSLEER. This sample was taken from a study of blood T cell repertoires in COVID-19. Authors' methods: Amplification of reference gene primers was used by the study to estimate nucleated cell counts. Using immunoSEQ multiplex PCR, the repertoire was profiled, and TCRdb retains in-frame clones only, with some absent. V and J calls and clone size are as listed in that table; D and trimming were resolved from the DNA. The sample yields 380,000 or so clones, about 87% seen once.

Sequences were obtained from PBMCs or T cells enriched from blood (not recorded which). This chain connects TRBV4-3 to TRBJ1-2; weak D call: TRBD1 (6 bases). The TCR originated in a man aged 30-40 years who had recovered from COVID-19. The CDR3 coding sequence is TGCGCCAGCAGCCAAGGACAGGTCTATGGCTACACCTTC. Protein: CASSQGQVYGYTF.